Below are 15 T cell receptor beta chains sequenced from a single sample in a study of early T cells in non-severe SARS-CoV-2 infection. TCRdb processed the 5' RACE reads anew with MiXCR; each CDR3 protein has one entry. The repertoire holds about 77,000 distinct CDR3 sequences, with less than 20% as singletons. The sequencing input was whole blood. Source of these receptors: an adult who was a healthcare worker with PCR-confirmed SARS-CoV-2 infection or an uninfected control (not recorded which).

This clonotype was observed a few times. The V and J genes are TRBV19 and TRBJ1-2; no definite D call. With 6 bases removed from V and 2 bases from J, the gap between germline ends came to 13 bases. Germline V gene data show CDR1 as LNHDA and CDR2 as SQIVND (reference sequence). This CDR3 contains 14 residues. The CDR3 nucleotides read TGTGCCAGTAGCGCTCTTGGGAGAAACTATGGCTACACCTTC. Translating it yields CASSALGRNYGYTF.

This clonotype was found many times. The V and J genes are TRBV21-1 and TRBJ1-1; TRBD1 is the table's D call, not checked against the DNA. TRBV21-1 is classified as a pseudogene. CDR3 length: 14 residues. This CDR3 is CASSKEQVNTEAFF. The CDR3 DNA follows: TGTGCCAGCAGCAAGGAACAGGTGAACACTGAAGCTTTCTTT.

The chain employs TRBV20-1 and TRBJ2-3; D gene ambiguous. The CDR3 sequence is 11 residues long. Per the germline V gene, CDR1 is DFQATT and CDR2 is SNEGSKA (reference sequence). V lost 6 bases, J lost 6 bases, and 10 bases lay in between. The CDR3 sequence is CSAPSLDTQYF. The CDR3 DNA is TGCAGTGCCCCGAGCCTGGATACGCAGTATTTT.

The chain is built from TRBV30 and TRBJ1-1; 7 bases map to TRBD1. Germline V gene data show CDR1 as GTSNPN and CDR2 as SVGIG (reference sequence). V was pared by 0 bases and J by 1 base, with 5 bases of the junction left unmatched. This CDR3 spans 15 amino acids. CDR3: CAWSVRGQWNTEAFF. The CDR3 DNA follows: TGTGCCTGGAGTGTACGGGGACAGTGGAACACTGAAGCTTTCTTT. The variable domain in full, completed from reference TRBV30 and TRBJ1-1, reads SQTIHQWPATLVQPVGSPLSLECTVEGTSNPNLYWYRQAAGRGLQLLFYSVGIGQISSEVPQNLSASRPQDRQFILSSKKLLLSDSGFYLCAWSVRGQWNTEAFFGQGTRLTVV.

The chain uses TRBV7-3 and TRBJ2-2; D is unresolved. Germline assignment: CDR1 SGHTA and CDR2 FQGTGA. Trimming shortened V by 4 bases and J by 9 bases, and 6 bases separated the two germline ends. CDR3 size: 11 residues. CDR3 residues: CASSSGRELFF. The CDR3 DNA reads TGTGCCAGCAGCTCCGGAAGGGAGCTGTTTTTT.

The rearrangement links TRBV19 to TRBJ1-3; possible D gene TRBD1, 5 bases. There are 16 residues in the CDR3. The V and J ends lost 2 bases and 0 bases respectively, with 11 bases between them. Per the germline V gene, CDR1 is LNHDA and CDR2 is SQIVND (reference sequence). This chain's CDR3 is CASSISGLISGNTIYF. DNA for the CDR3: TGTGCCAGTAGTATATCGGGACTGATCTCTGGAAACACCATATATTTT.

In its sample, this clonotype was seen a few times. The chain couples TRBV10-3 to TRBJ1-4, with D perhaps TRBD1 (6 bases). This CDR3 comprises 15 residues. Germline assignment: CDR1 ENHRY and CDR2 SYGVKD. The V end lost 8 bases, the J end lost 4 bases, and 17 bases lay between the germline ends. This chain's CDR3 is CAISPGGPLNEKLFF. The DNA for the CDR3 is TGTGCCATCTCTCCGGGGGGGCCTCTTAATGAAAAACTGTTTTTT.

Many counts were recorded for this clonotype. J is TRBJ1-2 and V is TRBV14; 7 bases agree with TRBD1. CDR1 is SGHDN, CDR2 FVKESK, per germline. The CDR3 extends over 13 amino acids. The ends lost 2 bases at V and 8 bases at J; junction bases unmatched: 5. The CDR3 loop reads CASSQTGERGYTF. Written as DNA, the CDR3 is TGTGCCAGCAGCCAAACAGGGGAGCGCGGCTACACCTTC.

The chain links TRBV9 to TRBJ2-7; D is undetermined. The germline V gene has CDR1 SGDLS and CDR2 YYNGEE. The CDR3 has 14 amino acids. Trimming took off 0 bases at V and 1 base at J, with 8 bases between the two ends. CDR3 sequence (DNA): TGTGCCAGCAGCGTAGGTCCCAAATCCTACGAGCAGTACTTC. Translation gives CASSVGPKSYEQYF.

V gene TRBV11-2 combines with J gene TRBJ1-1, with 7 bases that match TRBD1. CDR3 length: 16 residues. Germline V gives CDR1 SGHAT, CDR2 FQNNGV. The V segment lost 0 bases and the J segment 5 bases; nucleotides outside the gene matches: 9. In DNA form, the CDR3 reads TGTGCCAGCAGCTTAGACGGCAGGGGGTCCGGAACTGAAGCTTTCTTT. Amino acids: CASSLDGRGSGTEAFF. The full variable domain, rest sourced from reference TRBV11-2 and TRBJ1-1, is EAGVAQSPRYKIIEKRQSVAFWCNPISGHATLYWYQQILGQGPKLLIQFQNNGVVDDSQLPKDRFSAERLKGVDSTLKIQPAKLEDSAVYLCASSLDGRGSGTEAFFGQGTRLTVV.

The V call is TRBV10-2, the J call TRBJ2-5, with 9 positions matching TRBD1. Per the germline V gene, CDR1 is WSHSY and CDR2 is SAAADI. The J segment lost 0 bases and the V segment lost 10 bases, leaving 9 bases of the junction unmatched. This CDR3 is 15 amino acids long. The CDR3 coding sequence is TGCGCCACCGACAGGGGGGGGATTAACCAAGAGACCCAGTACTTC. This codes for CATDRGGINQETQYF.

This clonotype occurred a few times. The chain joins TRBV20-1 to TRBJ1-1, with 9 bases aligning to TRBD1. The CDR3 totals 14 residues. Trimming removed 3 bases from V and 5 bases from J; junction bases left unmatched: 7. CDR1 is DFQATT, CDR2 SNEGSKA, per germline (reference sequence). The CDR3 bases are TGCAGTGCTAGGGGGACAGGGTTGGGTACTGAAGCTTTCTTT. Its translation is CSARGTGLGTEAFF.

V and J are TRBV21-1 and TRBJ2-7. TRBV21-1 is marked as a pseudogene. This CDR3 contains 14 residues. The CDR3 sequence: CASSKSGFSYEQYF. The DNA of the CDR3 is TGTGCCAGCAGCAAATCGGGCTTTTCCTACGAGCAGTACTTC.

This chain joins TRBV5-4 and TRBJ1-6, with 9 nucleotides matching TRBD1. CDR3 length: 17 amino acids. Germline loops: CDR1 SGHNT, CDR2 YYREEE (reference sequence). V trimming: 4 bases; J trimming: 7 bases; junction bases outside the gene matches: 12. The CDR3 sequence is CASSPRTGQGFNSPLHF. The CDR3 DNA follows: TGTGCCAGCAGCCCACGCACGGGACAGGGTTTCAATTCACCCCTCCACTTT.

The chain carries TRBV7-3 and TRBJ2-1; no clear D gene. Germline assignment: CDR1 SGHTA and CDR2 FQGTGA. The germline V and J ends were trimmed by 5 bases and 4 bases, with 15 bases remaining between them. The CDR3 contains 15 residues. The CDR3 DNA sequence: TGTGCCAGCAGCATCCGAATGGCAGGTTACAATGAGCAGTTCTTC. Translation gives CASSIRMAGYNEQFF.